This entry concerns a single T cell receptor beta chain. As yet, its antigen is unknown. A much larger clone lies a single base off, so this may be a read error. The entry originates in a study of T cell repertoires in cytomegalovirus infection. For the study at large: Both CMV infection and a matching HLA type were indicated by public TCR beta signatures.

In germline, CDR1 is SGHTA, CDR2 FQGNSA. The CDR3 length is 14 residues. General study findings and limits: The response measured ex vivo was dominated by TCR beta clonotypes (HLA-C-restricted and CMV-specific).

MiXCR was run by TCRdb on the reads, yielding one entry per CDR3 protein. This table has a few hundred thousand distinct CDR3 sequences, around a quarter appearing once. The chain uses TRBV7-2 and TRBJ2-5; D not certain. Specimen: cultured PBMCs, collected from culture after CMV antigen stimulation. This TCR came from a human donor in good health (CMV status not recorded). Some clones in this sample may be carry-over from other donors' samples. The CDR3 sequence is CACSANWQQETQYF. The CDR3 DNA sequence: TGTGCCTGCAGCGCGAATTGGCAGCAAGAGACCCAGTACTTC. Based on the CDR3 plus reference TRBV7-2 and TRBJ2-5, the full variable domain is GAGVSQSPSNKVTEKGKDVELRCDPISGHTALYWYRQSLGQGLEFLIYFQGNSAPDKSGLPSDRFSAERTGGSVSTLTIQRTQQEDSAVYLCACSANWQQETQYFGPGTRLLVL.